This T cell receptor beta chain was obtained from a study of CXCR3-negative and CXCR3-positive naive CD8 T cells. Study overall: Libraries each contributed about 1.5 +/- 0.3 million TRB reads, for about 135 million in total.

Comments on this clonotype: As yet, its antigen is unknown.

Carrying UMI labels, the TRB cDNA libraries were prepared through 5' RACE. For each CDR3 protein, TCRdb gives one entry from its re-call of the 5' RACE reads, without DNA. This sample's table has over 35,000 distinct CDR3 sequences. Regarding the study as a whole: Naive CXCR3-positive and CXCR3-negative cells shared similar TRBV-TRBJ usage, unlike memory cells. Diversity ran similarly high across both naive subsets but far lower in memory CD8+ cells.

The CDR3 runs 15 residues. Germline lookup yields CDR1 SGHRS and CDR2 YFSETQ. The sequenced sample was naive CXCR3- CD8+ T cells from blood. Noted subset: CD45RO-CCR7+CD27+CD95- naive CD8+ T cells lacking CXCR3 (TNR3-). The rearrangement uses TRBV5-1 and TRBJ2-7; TCRdb picks TRBD1, but there is no DNA to check that call. The sequence was obtained from a human donor in good health. Some clones in this sample may be carry-over from other donors' samples. CDR3 residues: CASSARTGQTYEQYF. Using reference TRBV5-1 and TRBJ2-7 for the parts outside the CDR3, the full variable domain is KAGVTQTPRYLIKTRGQQVTLSCSPISGHRSVSWYQQTPGQGLQFLFEYFSETQRNKGNFPGRFSGRQFSNSRSEMNVSTLELGDSALYLCASSARTGQTYEQYFGPGTRLTVT.